These 11 T cell receptor beta chains came from one sample sequenced in a study of T cells in Graves' hyperthyroidism and ophthalmopathy. Researchers took RNA transcripts and amplified the TCR beta CDR3 regions from them. HTBI primers were employed in a first-round RT-PCR of the TCR CDR3. TCRdb reprocessed the multiplex PCR reads via MiXCR and lists one record per CDR3 protein. The top ten clones hold about half of a sample with hundreds of thousands of distinct CDR3 sequences, 20% to 25% of them seen once. Sequences were obtained from blood. Source of these receptors: a woman aged 70-85 years with Graves' ophthalmopathy.

A few counts support this clonotype. CDR3 region: CASSPSTSANEQYF. CDR3 DNA sequence: TGTGCCAGCAGCCCCTCGACATCGGCGAACGAGCAGTACTTC. The genes are TRBV6-1 and TRBJ2-7; D ambiguous. V shed 6 bases and J shed 5 bases, with 17 bases lying between them. Germline V gives CDR1 MNHNS, CDR2 SASEGT. This CDR3 contains 14 residues.

This clonotype was seen only once. This chain uses TRBV5-8 with TRBJ1-5; D uncertain. This CDR3 has 15 amino acids. V was shortened by 4 bases and J by 4 bases, with 15 bases between the two germline ends. In germline, CDR1 is SGHTS, CDR2 YDEGEE. CDR3 in amino acids: CASSQKVSTNQPQHF. DNA of the CDR3: TGTGCCAGCAGCCAAAAGGTCTCTACAAATCAGCCCCAGCATTTT.

J is TRBJ1-5 and V is TRBV19; 7 nucleotides line up with TRBD1. Germline V gene sequence: CDR1 LNHDA, CDR2 SQIVND (reference sequence). The trim removed 5 bases at V and 6 bases at J, leaving 1 base unmatched. The CDR3 contains 12 residues. The CDR3, as DNA: TGTGCCAGTAGTGGGACAGCTCAGCCCCAGCATTTT. Translating gives CASSGTAQPQHF.

This chain links TRBV18 with TRBJ1-3; D unresolved. CDR1 KGHSH and CDR2 LQKENI come from the germline V gene. V lost 0 bases and J lost 0, with 9 bases in between. CDR3 size: 16 residues. CDR3 bases: TGTGCCAGCTCACCACCCGGTAGTCCCTCTGGAAACACCATATATTTT. Protein product: CASSPPGSPSGNTIYF.

There are many counts of this clonotype. The chain recombines TRBV6-5 with TRBJ2-5; 8 nucleotides match TRBD2. Germline CDR1 MNHEY, CDR2 SVGAGI. The CDR3 extends over 15 amino acids. V shed 0 bases and J 5 bases; nucleotides not matched to a gene: 5. The CDR3 DNA sequence: TGTGCCAGCAGTTACTCAGGAGCGGGAGTTGAGACCCAGTACTTC. This sequence encodes CASSYSGAGVETQYF.

This clonotype was observed many times. V is TRBV12-3 or TRBV12-4 and J is TRBJ2-7; no reliable D call. The CDR3 is made up of 14 amino acids. Deletions cut 5 bases from V and 0 bases from J, with 11 bases between. DNA for the CDR3: TGTGCCAGCAGTCCACTGGGCCTCTCCTACGAGCAGTACTTC. Encoded protein: CASSPLGLSYEQYF.

The CDR3 DNA sequence: TGTGCCAGCAGTTTATTGTTTTGGACAGGGGTTCAACAAGAGACCCAGTACTTC. This sequence encodes CASSLLFWTGVQQETQYF. The genes are TRBV12-3 or TRBV12-4 and TRBJ2-5; TRBD1 aligns across 9 bases. The CDR3 contains 18 residues. With 2 bases clipped from V and 2 bases from J, the junction kept 12 bases outside the gene matches.

V and J are TRBV2 and TRBJ1-1, with 9 nucleotides matching TRBD1. CDR3 size: 14 residues. Germline CDR1 is SNHLY and CDR2 is FYNNEI. The junction had 7 bases not matched to a gene; V was cut back by 4 bases and J by 7 bases. This chain's CDR3 is CASSAGQGRSEAFF. The CDR3 DNA sequence: TGTGCCAGCAGTGCCGGACAGGGGCGAAGTGAAGCTTTCTTT.

In this sample, this clonotype turned up a few times. The J gene is TRBJ1-1, the V gene TRBV20-1, with D possibly TRBD1 on 5 matching bases. V was trimmed by 6 bases and J by 8 bases, leaving 22 bases between them. CDR3 size: 14 residues. In germline, CDR1 is DFQATT, CDR2 SNEGSKA (reference sequence). In DNA form, the CDR3 reads TGCAGTGCCGGGGGAGGGTTAGGGCGGAGCGAAGCTTTCTTT. Residues: CSAGGGLGRSEAFF.

This clonotype was counted a few times. The chain couples TRBV6-9 to TRBJ2-7; maybe TRBD1 (5 bases). V was cut by 5 bases and J by 2 bases, with 16 bases left in between. The CDR3 has 15 residues. The germline V gene encodes CDR1 MNHGY and CDR2 SVAAGI. This chain's CDR3 is CASSLGPQEAYEQYF. CDR3 bases: TGTGCCAGCAGTCTGGGGCCCCAGGAAGCCTACGAGCAGTACTTC.

The chain links TRBV27 to TRBJ2-3; unclear D gene. Germline CDR1 reads MNHEY; CDR2 reads SMNVEV (reference sequence). This CDR3 contains 15 residues. The germline V and J ends were trimmed by 2 bases and 2 bases, with 11 bases remaining between them. For the CDR3, the DNA is TGTGCCAGCAGTTTAAGGTCTTTTGCCACAGATACGCAGTATTTT. Its protein is CASSLRSFATDTQYF.